The 6 T cell receptor beta chains below all came from one sample that was sequenced in a study of OX40 agonist ivuxolimab in advanced cancers. The method was immunoSEQ multiplex PCR; TCRdb's version includes in-frame clones alone and lacks a portion of them. The sample has roughly 53,000 clones, about 82% seen once; the top ten hold approximately 2.8%. Sequencing was performed on CD4+ or CD8+ T cells sorted from blood, taken in a trial of the OX40 agonist ivuxolimab. These receptors were taken from an adult with an advanced solid tumor such as melanoma, head and neck, liver or kidney cancer.

The gene calls are TRBV4-3 and TRBJ2-7; D is ambiguous. Trimming stripped 4 bases from V and 1 base from J, with 14 bases between. Looked up from germline, CDR1 is LGHNA and CDR2 is YSLEER. The CDR3 sequence is 15 residues long. CDR3 nucleotides: TGCGCCAGCAGCCGAGGCGTCCTAGGGTCCTACGAGCAGTACTTC. Its protein is CASSRGVLGSYEQYF.

With regard to this clone: The same CDR3 arises from other DNA sequences in this sample as well. The chain recombines TRBV7-2 with TRBJ2-5; 9 nucleotides line up with TRBD2. CDR1 and CDR2 (germline): SGHTA, FQGNSA. V dropped 5 bases and J dropped 5; count of bases not matched to a gene: 15. This CDR3 is 17 amino acids long. The CDR3 loop is CASSPGVGGGALETQYF. The CDR3 DNA reads TGTGCCAGCAGCCCCGGAGTTGGCGGGGGGGCGTTGGAGACCCAGTACTTC.

Only one count was recorded for this clone. CDR3: CASSVGRGQTQYF. DNA of the CDR3: TGCGCCAGCAGTGTGGGCAGGGGGCAGACCCAGTACTTC. The chain carries TRBV10-1 and TRBJ2-5, with 8 bases that match TRBD1. CDR1 and CDR2 from the germline V gene are WNHNN and SYGVQD (reference sequence). The CDR3 consists of 13 residues. The junction had 4 bases not matched to a gene; V was cut back by 4 bases and J by 6 bases.

This rearrangement joins TRBV2 to TRBJ2-3; D call uncertain. Trimming cost V 1 base and J 6 bases, with 11 bases left between them. The CDR3 is 14 amino acids. Germline-derived CDR1 and CDR2 are SNHLY and FYNNEI. CDR3 sequence: CASSEGQTWDTQYF. CDR3 nucleotide sequence: TGTGCCAGCAGTGAAGGGCAGACTTGGGATACGCAGTATTTT.

This clone was seen only a few times. The rearrangement joins TRBV7-2 to TRBJ1-6; D perhaps matches TRBD1 (6 bases). V dropped 2 bases and J dropped 0 bases, with 17 bases sitting between them. Per the germline V gene, CDR1 is SGHTA and CDR2 is FQGNSA. CDR3 length: 19 residues. CDR3 protein: CASSLPRDTFSSYNSPLHF. The CDR3 coding sequence is TGTGCCAGCAGCTTACCCCGGGACACCTTTAGCTCCTATAATTCACCCCTCCACTTT.

The J gene is TRBJ1-2, the V gene TRBV15; weak D call: TRBD1 (5 bases). V lost 9 bases, J lost 0 bases, and 11 bases lay in between. Germline V CDR1 and CDR2: LNHNV, YYDKDF (reference sequence). The CDR3 has 13 residues. Here the CDR3 DNA reads TGTGCCACACTGGACACTACTAACTATGGCTACACCTTC. Protein sequence: CATLDTTNYGYTF.